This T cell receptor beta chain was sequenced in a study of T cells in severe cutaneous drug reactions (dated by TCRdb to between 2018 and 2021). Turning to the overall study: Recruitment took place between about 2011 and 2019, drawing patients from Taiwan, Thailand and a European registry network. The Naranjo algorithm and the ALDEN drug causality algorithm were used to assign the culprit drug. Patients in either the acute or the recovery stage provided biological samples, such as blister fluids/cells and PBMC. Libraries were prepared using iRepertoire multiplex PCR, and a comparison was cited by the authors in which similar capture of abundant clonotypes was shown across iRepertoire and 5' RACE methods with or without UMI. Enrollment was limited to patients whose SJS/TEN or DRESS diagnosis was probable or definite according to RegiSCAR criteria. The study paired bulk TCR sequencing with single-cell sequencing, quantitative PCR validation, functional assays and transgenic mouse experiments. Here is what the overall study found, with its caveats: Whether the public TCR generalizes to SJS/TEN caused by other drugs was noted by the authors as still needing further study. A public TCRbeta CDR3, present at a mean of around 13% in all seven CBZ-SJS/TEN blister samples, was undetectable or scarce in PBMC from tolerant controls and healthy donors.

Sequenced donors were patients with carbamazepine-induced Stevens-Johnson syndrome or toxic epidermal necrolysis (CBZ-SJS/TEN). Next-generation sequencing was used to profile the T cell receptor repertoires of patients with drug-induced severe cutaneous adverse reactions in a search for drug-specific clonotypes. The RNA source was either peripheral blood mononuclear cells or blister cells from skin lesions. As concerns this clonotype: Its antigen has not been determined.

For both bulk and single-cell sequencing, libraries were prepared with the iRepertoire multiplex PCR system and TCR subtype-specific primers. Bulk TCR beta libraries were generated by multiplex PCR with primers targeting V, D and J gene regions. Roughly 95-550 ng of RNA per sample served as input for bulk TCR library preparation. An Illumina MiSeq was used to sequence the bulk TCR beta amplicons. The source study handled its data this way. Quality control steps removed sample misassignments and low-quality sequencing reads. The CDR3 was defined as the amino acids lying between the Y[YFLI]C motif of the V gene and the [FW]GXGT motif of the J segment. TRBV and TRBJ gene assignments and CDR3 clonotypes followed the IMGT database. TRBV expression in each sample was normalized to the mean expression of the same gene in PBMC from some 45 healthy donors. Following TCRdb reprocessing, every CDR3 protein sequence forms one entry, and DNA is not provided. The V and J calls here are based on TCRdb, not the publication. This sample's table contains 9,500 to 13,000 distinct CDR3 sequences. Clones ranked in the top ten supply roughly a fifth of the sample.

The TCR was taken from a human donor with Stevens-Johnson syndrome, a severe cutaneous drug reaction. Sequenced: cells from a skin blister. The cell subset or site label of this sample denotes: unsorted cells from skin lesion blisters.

The CDR3 loop reads CSVSGGYNEQFF. The sequence joins TRBV29-1 to TRBJ2-1; TCRdb calls TRBD1, which cannot be checked without DNA. CDR3 length: 12 amino acids, cysteine to phenylalanine. The DNA is unrecorded. For CDR1 and CDR2, the germline V gene lists SQVTM and ANQGSEA.